The 14 T cell receptor beta chains below come from one sample, sequenced in a study of cytomegalovirus exposure and HLA in healthy donors. This PCR relied on a set of 60 Vbeta primers and 13 Jbeta primers. Assay used: immunoSEQ multiplex PCR; TCRdb lists only in-frame clones, some missing. The sample carries about 85,000 clones, around 80% recorded once. The sample consisted of PBMCs. The source is a woman in her 50s in good health and CMV-seropositive.

This clone occurred once. The rearrangement uses TRBV14 and TRBJ2-1, with D possibly TRBD2 on 5 matching bases. The CDR3 runs to 13 residues. With 6 bases removed from V and 9 bases from J, the gap between germline ends came to 15 bases. Germline V lookup: CDR1 SGHDN, CDR2 FVKESK. The CDR3 coding sequence is TGTGCCAGCAGGAATGGACTCCTCGCTGAGCAGTTCTTC. Its translation: CASRNGLLAEQFF.

The chain combines TRBV5-6 with TRBJ2-3; TRBD1 matches 8 bases. Trimming cost V 0 bases and J 4 bases; bases outside gene matches: 7. The CDR3 sequence is 16 residues long. CDR1 and CDR2 from the germline V gene are SGHDT and YYEEEE. The CDR3 is CASSLAGTGGSDTQYF. CDR3 sequence (DNA): TGTGCCAGCAGCTTGGCCGGGACAGGTGGCTCAGATACGCAGTATTTT.

The sample holds a few counts of this clone. The V and J genes are TRBV30 and TRBJ2-1, with D possibly being TRBD2 (5 bases). The CDR3 is 13 amino acids. Germline V gene sequence: CDR1 GTSNPN, CDR2 SVGIG (reference sequence). Trimming took off 8 bases at V and 0 bases at J, with 11 bases between the two ends. The DNA of the CDR3 is TGTGCCGTAGCCAGCGGCTCCTACAATGAGCAGTTCTTC. Translating gives CAVASGSYNEQFF.

The chain combines TRBV30 with TRBJ1-3; unclear D gene. The CDR3 contains 12 residues. Germline lookup yields CDR1 GTSNPN and CDR2 SVGIG (reference sequence). Deletions cut 5 bases from V and 7 bases from J, with 12 bases between. This chain's CDR3 is CAWGLRGNTIYF. CDR3 in DNA: TGTGCCTGGGGCCTACGCGGGAACACCATATATTTT. Together with reference TRBV30 and TRBJ1-3, the CDR3 gives the full variable domain: SQTIHQWPATLVQPVGSPLSLECTVEGTSNPNLYWYRQAAGRGLQLLFYSVGIGQISSEVPQNLSASRPQDRQFILSSKKLLLSDSGFYLCAWGLRGNTIYFGEGSWLTVV.

The chain carries TRBV5-1 and TRBJ1-4; the D is unclear. Trimming cost V 0 bases and J 4 bases, with 16 bases left between them. The CDR3 extends over 17 amino acids. Germline V gene lookup returns CDR1 SGHRS and CDR2 YFSETQ. The CDR3 reads CASSLVRGRSYNEKLFF. DNA for the CDR3: TGCGCCAGCAGCTTGGTAAGAGGCCGCAGTTATAATGAAAAACTGTTTTTT.

J is TRBJ1-5 and V is TRBV19, with 7 bases fitting TRBD1. CDR1 and CDR2 from the germline V gene are LNHDA and SQIVND (reference sequence). The CDR3 contains 15 residues. V lost 7 bases, J lost 3 bases, and 9 bases stayed unmatched. CDR3 region: CASKFDRADNQPQHF. The CDR3 DNA is TGTGCCAGTAAATTCGACAGGGCCGACAATCAGCCCCAGCATTTT.

The rearrangement joins TRBV6-1 to TRBJ1-1; TRBD1 aligns across 9 bases. This CDR3 comprises 13 residues. Trimming cost V 8 bases and J 3 bases; bases outside gene matches: 4. Germline-derived CDR1 and CDR2 are MNHNS and SASEGT. CDR3 region: CASLQGADTEAFF. Here the CDR3 DNA reads TGTGCCAGCCTACAGGGGGCTGACACTGAAGCTTTCTTT.

The chain links TRBV7-9 to TRBJ2-3, with D uncertain. The CDR3 length is 14 residues. The germline CDR1 and CDR2 sequences are SEHNR and FQNEAQ (reference sequence). Trimming left V 3 bases short and J 1 base short, with 8 bases between. CDR3 DNA: TGTGCCAGCAGCTTTGGAGAGGGCACAGATACGCAGTATTTT. Translation gives CASSFGEGTDTQYF. The whole variable domain, remainder taken from reference TRBV7-9 and TRBJ2-3, is DTGVSQNPRHKITKRGQNVTFRCDPISEHNRLYWYRQTLGQGPEFLTYFQNEAQLEKSRLLSDRFSAERPKGSFSTLEIQRTEQGDSAMYLCASSFGEGTDTQYFGPGTRLTVL.

The gene calls are TRBV14 and TRBJ2-7; 8 nucleotides match TRBD1. Germline V CDR1 and CDR2: SGHDN, FVKESK. The trim removed 4 bases at V and 10 bases at J, leaving 9 bases unmatched. The CDR3 consists of 13 residues. CDR3 region: CASSPLDRGDQYF. Here the CDR3 DNA reads TGTGCCAGCAGCCCGCTCGACAGGGGAGACCAGTACTTC.

The chain recombines TRBV27 with TRBJ1-1, with D maybe TRBD1 (5 bases). V lost 6 bases to trimming and J lost 8 bases, with 13 bases between them. The V gene's germline CDR1 is MNHEY and CDR2 SMNVEV (reference sequence). The CDR3 is 12 amino acids. CDR3 sequence reads: CASSRLEGEAFF. CDR3 DNA sequence: TGTGCCAGCAGCCGATTGGAGGGGGAAGCTTTCTTT.

This clone was observed a handful of times. The chain joins TRBV11-3 to TRBJ1-1; no clear D gene. The CDR3 spans 12 residues. The germline V gene has CDR1 SGHNT and CDR2 YENEEA. Trimming removed 4 bases from V and 6 bases from J, with 9 bases in between. The CDR3 spells CASSSGGAEAFF. The DNA of the CDR3 is TGTGCCAGCAGCTCTGGAGGCGCTGAAGCTTTCTTT.

The V gene is TRBV9, the J gene TRBJ2-3; no reliable D call. V lost 4 bases, J lost 2 bases, and 5 bases lay in between. CDR3 length: 12 amino acids. Germline loops: CDR1 SGDLS, CDR2 YYNGEE. CDR3 in amino acids: CASSPNTDTQYF. The CDR3 coding sequence is TGTGCCAGCAGCCCTAACACAGATACGCAGTATTTT. Full variable domain (missing parts from reference TRBV9 and TRBJ2-3): DSGVTQTPKHLITATGQRVTLRCSPRSGDLSVYWYQQSLDQGLQFLIQYYNGEERAKGNILERFSAQQFPDLHSELNLSSLELGDSALYFCASSPNTDTQYFGPGTRLTVL.

Here the CDR3 reads CASRRRVAGANVLTF. The CDR3 coding sequence is TGTGCCAGTAGAAGGAGGGTAGCCGGGGCCAACGTCCTGACTTTC. The chain links TRBV19 to TRBJ2-6; maybe TRBD2 (6 bases). In germline, CDR1 is LNHDA, CDR2 SQIVND (reference sequence). V was cut by 6 bases and J by 4 bases, with 13 bases left in between. CDR3 length: 15 amino acids.

This chain joins TRBV4-1 and TRBJ2-1, with a tentative D call TRBD2 (6 bases). The germline V gene has CDR1 MGHRA and CDR2 YSYEKL. V lost 0 bases and J 7 bases, leaving 16 bases between the germline ends. The CDR3 sequence is 16 residues long. CDR3 coding DNA: TGCGCCAGCAGCCAAGATCCAGCCACTAGCTCGAATGAGCAGTTCTTC. Its protein product is CASSQDPATSSNEQFF.